The source of this T cell receptor beta chain is a study of blood T cell repertoires in COVID-19. In the study overall: From the United States, Italy and Spain came samples of acute and convalescent COVID-19. PBMCs, B-cell-depleted T cells, or T cells provided the cDNA or gDNA that made up the material.

Seattle patient enrollment occurred during active infection, with longitudinal follow-up thereafter. How the authors handled the data: Estimates of nucleated cell counts were drawn from the amplification of reference gene primers. The data were produced by immunoSEQ multiplex PCR, yet TCRdb's version contains in-frame clones alone and is incomplete. D and trimming were read from the DNA, whereas the V and J calls and clone size are those reported in that table. The data show some 350,000 clones, more than 70% seen once. The CDR3 length is 15 residues. The V gene lost 0 bases and the J gene lost 3 bases, with 11 bases spanning the gap.

Sequencing was carried out using peripheral blood. The sequence derives from a woman aged 30 to 39 with COVID-19, enrolled during active disease. The chain has TRBV23-1 and TRBJ1-1, with D perhaps matching TRBD1 (5 bases). TRBV23-1 is annotated as an ORF whose role is uncertain. The CDR3 sequence: CASSQSGRGYTEAFF. The CDR3 DNA reads as TGCGCCAGCAGTCAATCGGGGCGGGGATACACTGAAGCTTTCTTT.